The table lists the clone carrying this T cell receptor beta chain with a count of one. The CDR3 sequence is 14 residues long. Germline loops: CDR1 MNHGY, CDR2 SVAAGI. Trimming shortened V by 0 bases and J by 6 bases, and 11 bases separated the two germline ends. This specimen comes from a study of blood T cell repertoires in COVID-19. Study-level information: Specimens from acute and convalescent COVID-19 originated in the United States, Italy and Spain.

Source study methods: Reference gene primer amplification gave estimated nucleated cell counts. Some clones are missing from TCRdb's copy, which holds only in-frame ones; the method was immunoSEQ multiplex PCR. D and trimming come from the DNA, and the V and J calls and clone size come from that table. The sample shows 65,000 to 80,000 clones, 90% to 95% of them seen only once. This chain links TRBV6-9 with TRBJ1-2, with D possibly being TRBD1 (6 bases). The source of this sequence is a human donor in a cohort sampled during active COVID-19. Sequencing was done on a sample of peripheral blood. The CDR3 DNA sequence: TGTGCCAGCAGTTATTCGACGGGGGGCAATGGCTACACCTTC. This encodes CASSYSTGGNGYTF.